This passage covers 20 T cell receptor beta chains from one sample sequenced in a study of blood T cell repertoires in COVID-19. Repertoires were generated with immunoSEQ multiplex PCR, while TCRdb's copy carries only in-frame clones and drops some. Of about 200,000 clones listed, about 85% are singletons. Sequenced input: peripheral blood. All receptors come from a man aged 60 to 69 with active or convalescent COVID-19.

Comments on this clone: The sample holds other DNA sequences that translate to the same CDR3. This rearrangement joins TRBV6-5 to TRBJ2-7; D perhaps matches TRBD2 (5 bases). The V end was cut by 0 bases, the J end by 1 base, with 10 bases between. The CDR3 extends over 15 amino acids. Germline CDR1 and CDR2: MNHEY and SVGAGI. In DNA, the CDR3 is TGTGCCAGCAGTTACTCGATCGGAGGATCCTACGAGCAGTACTTC. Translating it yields CASSYSIGGSYEQYF.

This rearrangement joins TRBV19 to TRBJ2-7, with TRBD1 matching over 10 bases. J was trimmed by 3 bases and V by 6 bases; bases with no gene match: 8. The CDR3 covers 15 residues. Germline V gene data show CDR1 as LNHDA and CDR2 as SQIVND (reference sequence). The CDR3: CASSQRQGAYYEQYF. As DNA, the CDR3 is TGTGCCAGTAGCCAAAGACAGGGGGCCTACTACGAGCAGTACTTC.

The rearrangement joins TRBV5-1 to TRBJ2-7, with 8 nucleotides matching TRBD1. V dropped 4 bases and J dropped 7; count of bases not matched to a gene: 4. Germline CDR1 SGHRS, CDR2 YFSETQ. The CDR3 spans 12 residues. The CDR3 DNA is TGCGCCAGCAGCCTGGACAGGGTAGAGCAGTACTTC. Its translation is CASSLDRVEQYF. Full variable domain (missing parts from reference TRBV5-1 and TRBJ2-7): KAGVTQTPRYLIKTRGQQVTLSCSPISGHRSVSWYQQTPGQGLQFLFEYFSETQRNKGNFPGRFSGRQFSNSRSEMNVSTLELGDSALYLCASSLDRVEQYFGPGTRLTVT.

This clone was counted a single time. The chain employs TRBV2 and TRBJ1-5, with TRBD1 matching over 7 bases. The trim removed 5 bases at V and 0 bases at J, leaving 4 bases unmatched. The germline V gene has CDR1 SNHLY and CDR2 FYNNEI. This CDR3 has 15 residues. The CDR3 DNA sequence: TGTGCCAGCAGTCTCCGACAGGGTAGCAATCAGCCCCAGCATTTT. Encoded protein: CASSLRQGSNQPQHF.

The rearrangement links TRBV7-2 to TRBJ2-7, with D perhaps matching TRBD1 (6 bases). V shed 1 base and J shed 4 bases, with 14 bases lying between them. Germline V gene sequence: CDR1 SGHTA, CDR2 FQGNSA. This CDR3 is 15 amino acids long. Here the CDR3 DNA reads TGTGCCAGCAGCTTAGAGGGGGTGTACGGTTACGAGCAGTACTTC. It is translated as CASSLEGVYGYEQYF.

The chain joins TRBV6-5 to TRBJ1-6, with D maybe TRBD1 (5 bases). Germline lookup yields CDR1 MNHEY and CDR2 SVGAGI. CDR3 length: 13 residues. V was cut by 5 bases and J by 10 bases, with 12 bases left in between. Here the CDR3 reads CASSIAGLSPLHF. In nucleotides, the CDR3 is TGTGCCAGCAGTATCGCAGGGTTGTCACCCCTCCACTTT.

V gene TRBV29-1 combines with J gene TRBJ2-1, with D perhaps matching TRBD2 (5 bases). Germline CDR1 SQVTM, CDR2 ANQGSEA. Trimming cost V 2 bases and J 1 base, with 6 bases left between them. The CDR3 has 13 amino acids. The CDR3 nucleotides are TGCAGCGTTGAATCGGGGTCCTACAATGAGCAGTTCTTC. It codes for CSVESGSYNEQFF.

The CDR3 region has the DNA TGTGCCAGCAGTCATCTAGCGGGGGCCTCAGATACGCAGTATTTT. This translates into CASSHLAGASDTQYF. This rearrangement joins TRBV9 to TRBJ2-3, with 10 bases aligning to TRBD2. With 5 bases clipped from V and 4 bases from J, the junction kept 7 bases outside the gene matches. The CDR3 loop spans 15 amino acids. The germline gives CDR1 SGDLS, CDR2 YYNGEE.

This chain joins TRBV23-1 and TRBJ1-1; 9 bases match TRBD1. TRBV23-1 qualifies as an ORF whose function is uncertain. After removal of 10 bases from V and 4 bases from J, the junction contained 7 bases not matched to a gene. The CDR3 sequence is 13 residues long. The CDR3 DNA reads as TGCGCCAACTGGGGGACAGGGAGCACTGAAGCTTTCTTT. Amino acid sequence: CANWGTGSTEAFF.

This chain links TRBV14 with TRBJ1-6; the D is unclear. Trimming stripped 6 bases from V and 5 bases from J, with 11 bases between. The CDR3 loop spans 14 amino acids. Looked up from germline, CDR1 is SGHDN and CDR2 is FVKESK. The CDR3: CASRNGLDNSPLHF. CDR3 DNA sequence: TGTGCCAGCAGGAACGGGTTGGATAATTCACCCCTCCACTTT.

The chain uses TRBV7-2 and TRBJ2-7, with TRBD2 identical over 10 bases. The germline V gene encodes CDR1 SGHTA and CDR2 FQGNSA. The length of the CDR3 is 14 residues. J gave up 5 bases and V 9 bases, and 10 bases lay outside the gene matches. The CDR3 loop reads CASRGTSAFDEQYF. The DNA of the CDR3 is TGTGCCAGTAGGGGGACTAGCGCATTTGACGAGCAGTACTTC.

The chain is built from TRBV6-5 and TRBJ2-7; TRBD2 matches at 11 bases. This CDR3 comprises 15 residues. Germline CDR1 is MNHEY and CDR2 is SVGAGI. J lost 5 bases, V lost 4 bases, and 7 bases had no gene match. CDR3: CASSSPTSGVDEQYF. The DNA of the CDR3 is TGTGCCAGCAGTTCCCCGACTAGCGGGGTAGACGAGCAGTACTTC.

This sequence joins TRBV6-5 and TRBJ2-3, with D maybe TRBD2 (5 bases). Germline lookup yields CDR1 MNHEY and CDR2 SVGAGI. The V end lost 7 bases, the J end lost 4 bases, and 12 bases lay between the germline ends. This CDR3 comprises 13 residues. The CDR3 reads CASIGVRPDTQYF. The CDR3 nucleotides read TGTGCCAGCATCGGGGTAAGGCCAGATACGCAGTATTTT.

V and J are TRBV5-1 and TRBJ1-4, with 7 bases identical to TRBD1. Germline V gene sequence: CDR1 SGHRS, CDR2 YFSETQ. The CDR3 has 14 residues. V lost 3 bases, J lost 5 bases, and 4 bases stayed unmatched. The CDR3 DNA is TGCGCCAGCAGCTCGGGACAGATAAATGAAAAACTGTTTTTT. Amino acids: CASSSGQINEKLFF. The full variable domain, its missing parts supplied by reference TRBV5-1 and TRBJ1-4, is KAGVTQTPRYLIKTRGQQVTLSCSPISGHRSVSWYQQTPGQGLQFLFEYFSETQRNKGNFPGRFSGRQFSNSRSEMNVSTLELGDSALYLCASSSGQINEKLFFGSGTQLSVL.

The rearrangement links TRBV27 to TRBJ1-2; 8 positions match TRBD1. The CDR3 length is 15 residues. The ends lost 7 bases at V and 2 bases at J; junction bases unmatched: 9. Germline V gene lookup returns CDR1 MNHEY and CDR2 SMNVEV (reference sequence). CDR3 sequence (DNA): TGTGCCAGCACCCAGAGCGGGACAGGAAACTATGGCTACACCTTC. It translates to CASTQSGTGNYGYTF.

The chain's CDR3 is CASSVGGNTEAFF. CDR3 in DNA: TGTGCCAGCAGTGTTGGCGGAAACACTGAAGCTTTCTTT. The rearrangement joins TRBV2 to TRBJ1-1; no reliable D call. The CDR3 runs to 13 residues. Germline CDR1 is SNHLY and CDR2 is FYNNEI. V was trimmed by 4 bases and J by 2 bases, leaving 8 bases between them.

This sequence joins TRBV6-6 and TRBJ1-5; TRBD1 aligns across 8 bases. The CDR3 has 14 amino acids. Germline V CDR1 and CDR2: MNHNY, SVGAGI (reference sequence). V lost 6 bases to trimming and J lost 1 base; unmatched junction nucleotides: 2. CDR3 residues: CASSRTGSNQPQHF. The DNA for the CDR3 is TGTGCCAGCAGCCGGACAGGGAGCAATCAGCCCCAGCATTTT.

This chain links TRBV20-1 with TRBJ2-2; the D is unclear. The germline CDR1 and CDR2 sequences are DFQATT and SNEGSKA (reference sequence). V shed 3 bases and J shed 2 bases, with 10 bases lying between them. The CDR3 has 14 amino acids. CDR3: CSASDGFNTGELFF. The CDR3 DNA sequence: TGCAGTGCTAGTGACGGTTTTAACACCGGGGAGCTGTTTTTT.

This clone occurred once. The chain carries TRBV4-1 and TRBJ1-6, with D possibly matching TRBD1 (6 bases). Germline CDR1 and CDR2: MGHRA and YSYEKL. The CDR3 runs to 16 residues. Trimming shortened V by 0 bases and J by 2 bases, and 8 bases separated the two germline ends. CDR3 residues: CASSQDRGTYNSPLHF. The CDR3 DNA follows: TGCGCCAGCAGCCAAGATAGGGGGACCTATAATTCACCCCTCCACTTT.

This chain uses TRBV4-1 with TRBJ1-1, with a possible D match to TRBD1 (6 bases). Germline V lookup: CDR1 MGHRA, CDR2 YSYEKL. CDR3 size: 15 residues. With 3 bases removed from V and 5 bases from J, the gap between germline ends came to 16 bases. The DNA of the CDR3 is TGCGCCAGCAGCCAGAGGACAGCCGGCGGGACTGAAGCTTTCTTT. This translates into CASSQRTAGGTEAFF.